Below are 3 T cell receptor beta chains sequenced from a single sample in a study of molecular identifiers for immune sequencing clone quantification. TCRdb ran MiXCR on the PCR reads and lists one entry per CDR3 protein. There are roughly 93,000 distinct CDR3 sequences in the sample; around a quarter occur only once, and 0.7% to 0.8% lies in the top ten. Sequenced input: naive CD8+ T cells from blood, with Jurkat cell RNA spiked in. Subset indicated: FACS-sorted CD8+CD4-CCR7+CD45RA+ naive T cells. These receptor sequences come from a human donor in good health. Some libraries in this study had Jurkat cell RNA spiked in.

With regard to this clonotype: A much larger clonotype is one base distant, so this may be a read error. This chain joins TRBV20-1 and TRBJ2-3; TRBD2 aligns across 10 bases. Germline V lookup: CDR1 DFQATT, CDR2 SNEGSKA (reference sequence). V shed 5 bases and J 5 bases; nucleotides not matched to a gene: 10. The CDR3 extends over 15 amino acids. The CDR3 region is CSAGVLAGTVDTQYF. The CDR3 region has the DNA TGCAGTGCTGGAGTACTAGCGGGGACAGTAGATACGCAGTATTTT.

Details on this clonotype: This may arise from a read error, as a much more abundant clone is one base away. The V call is TRBV20-1, the J call TRBJ2-7, with D perhaps matching TRBD2 (6 bases). Trimming left V 6 bases short and J 1 base short, with 13 bases between. The germline CDR1 and CDR2 sequences are DFQATT and SNEGSKA (reference sequence). The CDR3 has 13 residues. The CDR3 nucleotides are TGCAGTGCCGGGACTGGCGGATCCTACGAGCAGTACTTC. This sequence encodes CSAGTGGSYEQYF.

This clonotype came up many times. The rearrangement uses TRBV12-3 or TRBV12-4 and TRBJ2-3; D uncertain. Trimming shortened V by 3 bases and J by 2 bases, and 9 bases separated the two germline ends. The CDR3 has 14 residues. The CDR3 is CASSFRPITDTQYF. For the CDR3, the DNA is TGTGCCAGCAGTTTCAGGCCGATCACAGATACGCAGTATTTT.